Below, 3 T cell receptor beta chains from the same sample are listed, as sequenced in a study of T-cell reconstitution after alpha-beta-depleted transplantation in children. Unique molecular identifiers were used in preparing the TCRbeta library. TCRdb analysed the PCR reads with MiXCR anew, one entry per CDR3 protein. The sample carries over 550,000 distinct CDR3 sequences, more than 9% recorded once. The sample consisted of PBMCs from the stem cell graft donor, taken from the stem cell graft. These receptors all come from a human donor who donated a stem cell graft to a child with acute myeloid leukemia.

This clonotype appeared many times. The rearrangement joins TRBV15 to TRBJ1-6; tentatively, D is TRBD1 (5 bases). CDR1 LNHNV and CDR2 YYDKDF come from the germline V gene (reference sequence). CDR3 length: 18 residues. V was cut by 0 bases and J by 0 bases, with 12 bases left in between. CDR3 loop: CATSRDRRTSSYNSPLHF. The CDR3 bases are TGTGCCACCAGCAGAGATCGCAGGACAAGCTCCTATAATTCACCCCTCCACTTT.

The J gene is TRBJ2-7, the V gene TRBV24-1; TRBD2 aligns across 8 bases. Germline V lookup: CDR1 KGHDR, CDR2 SFDVKD. The CDR3 is made up of 12 amino acids. V shed 2 bases, J shed 11 bases, and the junction held 4 bases outside the gene matches. The CDR3 region is CATSDSSGGEYF. CDR3 DNA: TGTGCCACCAGTGATTCTTCGGGAGGGGAGTACTTC.

This clonotype was counted ten times or more. This chain uses TRBV5-1 with TRBJ2-7; 8 bases line up with TRBD1. This CDR3 region has 14 residues. Germline V lookup: CDR1 SGHRS, CDR2 YFSETQ. V shed 4 bases and J 4 bases; nucleotides not matched to a gene: 7. CDR3 residues: CASSTDGTGYEQYF. The CDR3 DNA is TGCGCCAGCAGCACGGACGGGACAGGATACGAGCAGTACTTC.